Each of the 12 T cell receptor beta chains below was sequenced from the same sample in a study of blood T cells in healthy people across ages. Primed by a sample-barcoded 5' primer and a J-beta primer mix, a second PCR proceeded for about 7 to 11 cycles. TCRdb ran MiXCR on the 5' RACE reads and lists one entry per CDR3 protein. In the table there are 800,000 to 900,000 distinct CDR3 sequences, 55% to 65% of which are singletons. Sequencing input: blood. These receptors were taken from a man younger than 40 in good health.

V and J are TRBV4-2 and TRBJ1-5; D may be TRBD1 (5 bases). From germline, CDR1 is LGHNA and CDR2 YNFKEQ. The CDR3 is 17 residues long. V lost 0 bases to trimming and J lost 6 bases, with 18 bases between them. The CDR3 sequence: CASSQEPRPTGGQPQHF. The CDR3 DNA follows: TGTGCCAGCAGCCAAGAGCCGAGACCGACCGGGGGTCAGCCCCAGCATTTT.

J is TRBJ2-7 and V is TRBV27, with 10 bases identical to TRBD2. Germline lookup yields CDR1 MNHEY and CDR2 SMNVEV (reference sequence). The V gene end was trimmed by 4 bases and the J gene end by 0 bases; junction bases not matched to a gene: 9. The length of the CDR3 is 17 residues. The CDR3 protein is CASSSYSGGESSYEQYF. The CDR3 bases are TGTGCCAGCAGTTCTTACAGCGGGGGGGAAAGCTCCTACGAGCAGTACTTC.

This clonotype showed up just a few times. V gene TRBV18 combines with J gene TRBJ2-1; D is possibly TRBD1 or TRBD2 (5 bases each). Trimming stripped 6 bases from V and 6 bases from J, with 9 bases between. There are 12 residues in the CDR3. CDR1 and CDR2 (germline): KGHSH, LQKENI. For the CDR3, the DNA is TGTGCCAGCTCGGGACCTAGCAATGAGCAGTTCTTC. Its protein is CASSGPSNEQFF.

The chain combines TRBV6-5 with TRBJ2-1, with a tentative D call TRBD2 (6 bases). Deletions cut 4 bases from V and 10 bases from J, with 23 bases between. Germline V CDR1 and CDR2: MNHEY, SVGAGI. The CDR3 covers 16 residues. CDR3 DNA: TGTGCCAGCAGTTCCTCGAGTGGACGACTAGGATACGAGCAGTTCTTC. It is translated as CASSSSSGRLGYEQFF.

The V gene is TRBV7-9, the J gene TRBJ1-1; 7 nucleotides align to TRBD1. The CDR3 is made up of 16 amino acids. J was trimmed by 5 bases and V by 5 bases; bases with no gene match: 14. Looked up from germline, CDR1 is SEHNR and CDR2 is FQNEAQ (reference sequence). The CDR3: CASSPLGRQGGTEAFF. The DNA of the CDR3 is TGTGCCAGCAGCCCACTCGGTCGACAGGGTGGAACTGAAGCTTTCTTT. Looking up the rest from reference TRBV7-9 and TRBJ1-1 gives the full variable domain: DTGVSQNPRHKITKRGQNVTFRCDPISEHNRLYWYRQTLGQGPEFLTYFQNEAQLEKSRLLSDRFSAERPKGSFSTLEIQRTEQGDSAMYLCASSPLGRQGGTEAFFGQGTRLTVV.

This clonotype appeared a few times. The chain recombines TRBV12-3 or TRBV12-4 with TRBJ2-7; D gene uncertain. The CDR3 runs to 15 residues. Trimming cost V 2 bases and J 2 bases, with 13 bases left between them. The CDR3 DNA follows: TGTGCCAGCAGTTTAATGGGTGATTTCCCCTACGAGCAGTACTTC. Translation gives CASSLMGDFPYEQYF.

The chain combines TRBV2 with TRBJ1-2; no clear D gene. Germline CDR1 is SNHLY and CDR2 is FYNNEI. Between the trimmed V and J ends, which lost 10 bases and 6 bases, there was a span of 15 bases. The CDR3 spans 12 residues. CDR3 coding DNA: TGTGCCACCGAGACGCGATTGGATGGCTACACCTTC. Its protein product is CATETRLDGYTF.

The chain combines TRBV7-2 with TRBJ2-5; TRBD1 is a possible D gene (6 bases). In germline, CDR1 is SGHTA, CDR2 FQGNSA. V lost 4 bases, J lost 6 bases, and 18 bases lay in between. The length of the CDR3 is 15 residues. For the CDR3, the DNA is TGTGCCAGCAGCTCTGGAGAGGGGGTCGGGAAGACCCAGTACTTC. Amino acids: CASSSGEGVGKTQYF.

The J gene is TRBJ2-4, the V gene TRBV13, with 7 bases aligning to TRBD1. The germline V gene encodes CDR1 PRHDT and CDR2 FYEKMQ (reference sequence). With 5 bases clipped from V and 7 bases from J, the junction kept 8 bases outside the gene matches. The CDR3 consists of 14 residues. CDR3 DNA sequence: TGTGCCAGCAGCGCAACTACAGGGGTGAACATTCAGTACTTC. As protein: CASSATTGVNIQYF.

CDR3 protein: CASSYPGSGKTQYF. The CDR3 DNA follows: TGTGCCAGCAGTTACCCCGGGTCCGGGAAGACCCAGTACTTC. This chain connects TRBV6-5 to TRBJ2-5; perhaps TRBD2 as D (5 bases). V lost 2 bases, J lost 6 bases, and 13 bases lay in between. CDR1 MNHEY and CDR2 SVGAGI come from the germline V gene. This CDR3 has 14 amino acids.

CDR3 sequence: CASSPLRIEQYF. CDR3 DNA: TGTGCCAGCAGCCCCCTTCGTATCGAGCAGTACTTC. V usage is TRBV6-2 or TRBV6-3 and J usage is TRBJ2-5; D remains unclear. The end of the DNA fits TRBJ2-7 better, so the J call may be wrong. Germline loops: CDR1 MNHEY, CDR2 SVGEGT. This CDR3 contains 12 residues.

This clonotype has a handful of counts. The CDR3 protein is CASSQDPSGGLISYEQYF. The CDR3 DNA follows: TGTGCCAGCAGCCAAGATCCAAGCGGGGGCCTCATCTCCTACGAGCAGTACTTC. The chain couples TRBV4-2 to TRBJ2-7, with TRBD2 matching over 8 bases. The CDR3 totals 18 residues. Germline V gene sequence: CDR1 LGHNA, CDR2 YNFKEQ. V shed 0 bases and J 0 bases; nucleotides not matched to a gene: 10.